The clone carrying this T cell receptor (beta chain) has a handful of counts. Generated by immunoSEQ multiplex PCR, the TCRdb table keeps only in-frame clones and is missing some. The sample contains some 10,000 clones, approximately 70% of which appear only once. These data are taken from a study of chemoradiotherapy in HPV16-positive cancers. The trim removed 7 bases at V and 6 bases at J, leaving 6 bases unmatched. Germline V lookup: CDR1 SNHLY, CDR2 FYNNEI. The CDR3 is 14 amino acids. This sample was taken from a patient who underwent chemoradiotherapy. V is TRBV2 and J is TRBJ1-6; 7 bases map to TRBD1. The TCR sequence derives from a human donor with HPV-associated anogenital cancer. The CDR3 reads CASNDRALNSPLHF. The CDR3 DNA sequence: TGTGCCAGCAATGACAGGGCTCTTAATTCACCCCTCCACTTT. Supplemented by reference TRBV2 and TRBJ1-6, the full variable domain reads EPEVTQTPSHQVTQMGQEVILRCVPISNHLYFYWYRQILGQKVEFLVSFYNNEISEKSEIFDDQFSVERPDGSNFTLKIRSTKLEDSAMYFCASNDRALNSPLHFGNGTRLTVT.